Described below is a single T cell receptor beta chain sequence and its context. This sample is drawn from a study of T cell responses to AZD1222 COVID-19 vaccine. TCRdb keeps only in-frame clones here, not all; method: immunoSEQ multiplex PCR. Seen here are around 100,000 clones, about 89% observed once, and the top ten hold over 15%. Germline V gene lookup returns CDR1 LGHDT and CDR2 YNNKEL (reference sequence). With 1 base removed from V and 7 bases from J, the gap between germline ends came to 8 bases. The CDR3 has 12 residues. The sample was peripheral blood, taken on day 0 of AZD1222 vaccination. The chain links TRBV3-1 (or the pseudogene TRBV3-2) to TRBJ2-7; D is uncertain. The TCR originated in an adult in good health. The CDR3 DNA reads as TGTGCCAGCAGCCAAGGAGGTGGAGAGCAGTACTTC. Its translation is CASSQGGGEQYF.